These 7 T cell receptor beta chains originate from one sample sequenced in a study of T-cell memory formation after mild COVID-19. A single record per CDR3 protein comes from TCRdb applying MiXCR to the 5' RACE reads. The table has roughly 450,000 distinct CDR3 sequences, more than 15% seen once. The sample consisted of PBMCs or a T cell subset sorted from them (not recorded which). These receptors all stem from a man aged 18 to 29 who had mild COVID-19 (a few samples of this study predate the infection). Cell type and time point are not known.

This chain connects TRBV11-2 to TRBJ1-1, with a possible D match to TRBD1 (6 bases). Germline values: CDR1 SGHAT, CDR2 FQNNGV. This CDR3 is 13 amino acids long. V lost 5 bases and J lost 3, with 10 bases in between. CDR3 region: CASSTPGDTEAFF. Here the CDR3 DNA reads TGTGCCAGCAGCACCCCAGGGGACACTGAAGCTTTCTTT. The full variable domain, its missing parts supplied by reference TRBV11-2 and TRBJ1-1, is EAGVAQSPRYKIIEKRQSVAFWCNPISGHATLYWYQQILGQGPKLLIQFQNNGVVDDSQLPKDRFSAERLKGVDSTLKIQPAKLEDSAVYLCASSTPGDTEAFFGQGTRLTVV.

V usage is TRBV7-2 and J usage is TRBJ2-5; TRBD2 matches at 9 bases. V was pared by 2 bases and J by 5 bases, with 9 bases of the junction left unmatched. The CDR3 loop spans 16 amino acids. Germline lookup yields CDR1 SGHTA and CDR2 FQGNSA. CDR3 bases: TGTGCCAGCAGCTTACGTTTGCGGGGGGGCGGGGAGACCCAGTACTTC. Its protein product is CASSLRLRGGGETQYF.

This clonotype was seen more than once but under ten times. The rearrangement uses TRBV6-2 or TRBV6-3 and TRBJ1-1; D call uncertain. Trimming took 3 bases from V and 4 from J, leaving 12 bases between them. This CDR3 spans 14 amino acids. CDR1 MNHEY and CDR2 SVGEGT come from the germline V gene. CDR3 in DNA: TGTGCCAGCAGTTATAGCCTGGGGAGCACTGAAGCTTTCTTT. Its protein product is CASSYSLGSTEAFF.

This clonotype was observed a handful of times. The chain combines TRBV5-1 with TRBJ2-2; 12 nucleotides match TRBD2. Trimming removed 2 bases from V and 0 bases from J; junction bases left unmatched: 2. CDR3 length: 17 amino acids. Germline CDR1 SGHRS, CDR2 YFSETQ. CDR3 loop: CASSFTSGGPNTGELFF. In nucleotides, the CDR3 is TGCGCCAGCAGCTTTACTAGCGGGGGGCCGAACACCGGGGAGCTGTTTTTT.

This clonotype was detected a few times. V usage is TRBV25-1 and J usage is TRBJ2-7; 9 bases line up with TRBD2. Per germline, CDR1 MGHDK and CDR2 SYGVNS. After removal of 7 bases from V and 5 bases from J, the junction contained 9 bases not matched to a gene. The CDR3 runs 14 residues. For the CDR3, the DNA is TGTGCCAGCACGGGTAGCGGGGGTCCGCACGAGCAGTACTTC. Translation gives CASTGSGGPHEQYF.

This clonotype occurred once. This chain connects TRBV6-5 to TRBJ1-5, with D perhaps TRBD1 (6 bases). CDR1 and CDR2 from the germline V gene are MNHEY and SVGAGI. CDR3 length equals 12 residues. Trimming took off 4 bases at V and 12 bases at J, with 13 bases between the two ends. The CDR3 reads CASSSVGGGQHF. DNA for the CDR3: TGTGCCAGCAGTTCCGTCGGGGGCGGCCAGCATTTT.

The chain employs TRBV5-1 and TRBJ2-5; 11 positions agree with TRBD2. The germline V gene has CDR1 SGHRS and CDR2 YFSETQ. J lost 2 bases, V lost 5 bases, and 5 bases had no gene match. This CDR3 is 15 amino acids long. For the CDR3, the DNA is TGCGCCAGCAGTTACCGACTAGCGGGGCAAGAGACCCAGTACTTC. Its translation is CASSYRLAGQETQYF.